This T cell receptor (beta chain) was profiled in a study of CD8+ T cells in alopecia areata. Study-level information: Percent of scalp involved defined treated patients' severity scores. Study-wide points: Clonality in lesional scalp, especially alopecia totalis/universalis, exceeded that of normal scalp.

The treatment was: oral pan-JAK inhibitor, 5-10 mg twice daily. PBMCs provided sorted CD4+ and CD8+ T cells. Trimming took off 1 base at V and 2 bases at J, with 10 bases between the two ends. The CDR3 is made up of 14 amino acids. From germline, CDR1 is SQVTM and CDR2 ANQGSEA. In each case, RNA was isolated and then reverse transcribed into cDNA as the sequencing template. Here immunoSEQ multiplex PCR was the method, and the copy in TCRdb shows in-frame clones only, minus some. In the table there are around 100,000 clones, about 59% of which are singletons. On this clone itself: Its matching antigen is unknown.

The chain links TRBV29-1 to TRBJ2-3; D not certain. Source: CD8+ T cells sorted from blood, taken at week 24, from a patient treated with tofacitinib. The sequence came from a human donor with alopecia areata. In DNA form, the CDR3 reads TGCAGCGTTGAAGGGCAGCATTTCACAGATACGCAGTATTTT. Translated, it gives CSVEGQHFTDTQYF.